The sequence of this T cell receptor beta chain was determined in a study of blood T cell repertoires in COVID-19. At the level of the study: From T cells, B-cell-depleted T cells, or PBMCs came the material, which was cDNA or gDNA.

Assay: immunoSEQ multiplex PCR; the TCRdb copy retains only in-frame clones and omits some. The repertoire holds under 300,000 clones, with around 89% as singletons. Two negative PCRs, clearance, or symptom resolution were required of recovered Cohort 3 donors. There are 12 residues in the CDR3. The ends were cut back, 2 bases at V and 6 bases at J, with 7 bases in the middle. Sequenced material: PBMCs or T cells enriched from blood (not recorded which). This chain uses TRBV23-1 with TRBJ1-2; D is unclear. TRBV23-1 is designated an ORF whose function remains uncertain. The sequence derives from a woman in her late teens or twenties who had recovered from COVID-19. Here the CDR3 reads CASSQAGNGYTF. Written as DNA, the CDR3 is TGCGCCAGCAGTCAAGCGGGGAATGGCTACACCTTC.